This TCR beta chain was profiled in a study of CD8 T cells in ankylosing spondylitis (dated by TCRdb to 2015 to 2018). Broadly, across the study: The study profiled T cell receptor beta repertoires in healthy donors and ankylosing spondylitis patients to find disease-linked TCR variants. In total, the full study cohort was made up of roughly 110 healthy donors and 25 ankylosing spondylitis patients. Peripheral blood was sampled, and synovial fluid was also collected from ankylosing spondylitis patients.

Results and caveats for the whole study, not just this receptor: The disease-linked clones were reported as significantly enriched in matched synovial fluid samples from ankylosing spondylitis patients. Some of the motif variants had been reported before in the synovial fluid and blood of reactive arthritis patients, a finding that suggests common disease-initiation mechanisms. Blood from ankylosing spondylitis patients appeared to be characterized by a TCR beta motif made up of under 10 highly homologous amino acid variants. The disease-linked clones had a CD8+ phenotype and were found at relatively low frequencies in peripheral blood.

Sequencing used an Illumina HiSeq 2500. Quantitative 5'-RACE with molecular barcodes was the method used to prepare the TCR beta libraries. In the paper's pipeline: Disease-linked TCR variants were identified with a new computational method built on a probabilistic model of VDJ rearrangement. Clones were called with MiXCR by TCRdb after fastp trimmed the public reads at Q25, and only in-frame beta chains were retained. When rows share a CDR3 protein, they turn into one entry using the most common DNA and genes. TCRdb's processing, not the authors', yielded these V and J calls. This sample gives a few hundred thousand distinct CDR3 sequences in total; less than 10% of them show up just once. The leading ten clones occupy more than 14% of the sample. V is trimmed back by 6 bases and J by 5 bases, and the junction contains 11 bases that no gene match accounts for. CDR1 and CDR2 were assigned from the germline V gene (reference sequence) as DFQATT and SNEGSKA. The CDR3 runs 14 residues from the cysteine to the phenylalanine. Only the CDR3 region is kept as DNA, spanning 42 bases read in frame from base 1.

This clonotype was found many times. The antigen this receptor binds is unknown. Per-base qualities were not stored, and no clone one base away is much larger. The receptor's source is a male donor with ankylosing spondylitis. Sample: blood, either unsorted or a sorted T cell fraction (not recorded which). This sequence uses TRBV20-1 and TRBJ1-1, and 8 junctional nucleotides match TRBD1. The sequence in DNA is TGCAGTGCCCACCCGACAGGGGAGGGGACTGAAGCTTTCTTT. This codes for CSAHPTGEGTEAFF.